What follows are 30 T cell receptor beta chains derived from one specimen sequenced in a study of identical twins. TCRdb called the 5' RACE reads again in MiXCR, with one record for every CDR3 protein. The sample yields about 470,000 distinct CDR3 sequences, roughly 24% seen once. The same sample was also used in a study of T cells expressing NK-cell markers.

Specimen: CD4+ T cells sorted from blood. These receptors came from a woman between 18 and 29 years old in good health.

This clonotype has at least ten counts. The chain is built from TRBV20-1 and TRBJ1-1; D is uncertain. The CDR3 has 11 amino acids. Trimming stripped 5 bases from V and 4 bases from J, with 8 bases between. The germline gives CDR1 DFQATT, CDR2 SNEGSKA (reference sequence). The CDR3 coding sequence is TGCAGTGCTCCAGGTCTCACTGAAGCTTTCTTT. Translation gives CSAPGLTEAFF.

V gene TRBV6-1 combines with J gene TRBJ2-7; D remains unclear. The V end lost 4 bases, the J end lost 3 bases, and 19 bases lay between the germline ends. The CDR3 is 16 residues long. Germline V lookup: CDR1 MNHNS, CDR2 SASEGT. The CDR3 DNA reads TGTGCCAGCAGTGGGTTTGCGTCGGGTTCATACTACGAGCAGTACTTC. It translates to CASSGFASGSYYEQYF.

The chain joins TRBV20-1 to TRBJ2-3, with a possible D match to TRBD2 (6 bases). V gave up 6 bases and J gave up 4 bases, with 20 bases separating them. CDR1 DFQATT and CDR2 SNEGSKA come from the germline V gene (reference sequence). This CDR3 comprises 15 residues. The CDR3 region is CSATARTTTSDTQYF. The DNA of the CDR3 is TGCAGTGCCACGGCCCGGACTACCACCTCAGATACGCAGTATTTT.

This clonotype was counted between two and nine times. The genes are TRBV5-5 and TRBJ1-6; the D gene is possibly TRBD1 (5 bases). This CDR3 has 12 amino acids. Between the trimmed V and J ends, which lost 0 bases and 13 bases, there was a span of 8 bases. Germline V lookup: CDR1 SGHKS, CDR2 YYEKEE (reference sequence). The CDR3, as DNA: TGTGCCAGCAGCTTGGTGAGGGGTCCCCTCCACTTT. Translated: CASSLVRGPLHF.

This clonotype has ten or more counts. This chain joins TRBV12-3 or TRBV12-4 and TRBJ2-1; 9 positions match TRBD2. This CDR3 has 16 amino acids. The V gene end was trimmed by 7 bases and the J gene end by 5 bases; junction bases not matched to a gene: 12. CDR3 region: CASTLTSGLLNNEQFF. In DNA form, the CDR3 reads TGTGCCAGCACCCTGACTAGCGGATTGTTAAACAATGAGCAGTTCTTC.

The gene calls are TRBV5-5 and TRBJ1-4, with unresolved D. V was clipped by 0 bases and J by 1 base, with 13 bases between them. Looked up from germline, CDR1 is SGHKS and CDR2 is YYEKEE (reference sequence). The CDR3 runs to 17 residues. This CDR3 is CASSLATSLGTNEKLFF. CDR3 bases: TGTGCCAGCAGCTTGGCAACCTCCCTGGGAACTAATGAAAAACTGTTTTTT.

The DNA of the CDR3 is TGTGCCAGCAGCTCAGGCCCGGTCAAGACCCAGTACTTC. The encoded protein is CASSSGPVKTQYF. This sequence joins TRBV7-8 and TRBJ2-5; no firm D call. CDR3 length: 13 amino acids. With 4 bases removed from V and 6 bases from J, the gap between germline ends came to 12 bases. CDR1 and CDR2 (germline): SGHVS, FQNEAQ.

This clonotype appeared a few times. The V gene is TRBV5-1, the J gene TRBJ1-6; D not certain. With 4 bases removed from V and 7 bases from J, the gap between germline ends came to 12 bases. This CDR3 contains 14 residues. CDR1 is SGHRS, CDR2 YFSETQ, per germline. CDR3 amino acids: CASSLPMGNSPLHF. DNA of the CDR3: TGCGCCAGCAGCCTGCCAATGGGGAATTCACCCCTCCACTTT.

This clonotype was observed a few times. The genes are TRBV6-6 and TRBJ2-7; D not resolved. Trimming stripped 2 bases from V and 2 bases from J, with 4 bases between. Germline V gene lookup returns CDR1 MNHNY and CDR2 SVGAGI (reference sequence). This CDR3 has 12 residues. The CDR3 reads CASSYPPYEQYF. DNA for the CDR3: TGTGCCAGCAGTTACCCACCCTACGAGCAGTACTTC.

The chain is built from TRBV20-1 and TRBJ2-7; D is undetermined. The V and J ends lost 6 bases and 1 base respectively, with 10 bases between them. The CDR3 runs to 12 residues. CDR1 is DFQATT, CDR2 SNEGSKA, per germline (reference sequence). The CDR3 nucleotides read TGCAGTGCCCGACTGCAGTCCTACGAGCAGTACTTC. Protein: CSARLQSYEQYF.

The rearrangement uses TRBV7-9 and TRBJ2-5; 9 nucleotides line up with TRBD2. The CDR3 loop spans 15 amino acids. Germline CDR1 is SEHNR and CDR2 is FQNEAQ (reference sequence). V was pared by 5 bases and J by 5 bases, with 9 bases of the junction left unmatched. CDR3: CASSQIAGVRETQYF. DNA for the CDR3: TGTGCCAGCAGCCAAATAGCGGGAGTGCGTGAGACCCAGTACTTC. The whole variable domain, remainder taken from reference TRBV7-9 and TRBJ2-5, is DTGVSQNPRHKITKRGQNVTFRCDPISEHNRLYWYRQTLGQGPEFLTYFQNEAQLEKSRLLSDRFSAERPKGSFSTLEIQRTEQGDSAMYLCASSQIAGVRETQYFGPGTRLLVL.

This rearrangement joins TRBV20-1 to TRBJ2-4; no reliable D call. Germline lookup yields CDR1 DFQATT and CDR2 SNEGSKA (reference sequence). Between the trimmed V and J ends, which lost 6 bases and 1 base, there was a span of 10 bases. There are 13 residues in the CDR3. The CDR3 spells CSADDGAKNIQYF. CDR3 in DNA: TGCAGTGCCGACGACGGGGCCAAAAACATTCAGTACTTC.

This clonotype was seen a few times. V is TRBV7-9 and J is TRBJ1-2; D is uncertain. V shed 5 bases and J shed 8 bases, with 12 bases lying between them. Looked up from germline, CDR1 is SEHNR and CDR2 is FQNEAQ (reference sequence). The CDR3 is 12 residues long. The CDR3 DNA sequence: TGTGCCAGCAGCCTAGAGGTCCGGGGCTACACCTTC. Translating gives CASSLEVRGYTF.

In this sample, this clonotype turned up a few times. V and J are TRBV5-1 and TRBJ2-1, with 7 bases fitting TRBD2. Germline loops: CDR1 SGHRS, CDR2 YFSETQ. The CDR3 contains 14 residues. The CDR3 loop reads CASKRASGNNEQFF. The CDR3 coding sequence is TGCGCTTCAAAACGGGCTAGCGGAAACAATGAGCAGTTCTTC.

The chain has TRBV2 and TRBJ2-3; D gene ambiguous. This CDR3 comprises 13 residues. Germline values: CDR1 SNHLY, CDR2 FYNNEI. The V gene lost 6 bases and the J gene lost 7 bases, with 14 bases spanning the gap. CDR3 protein: CASRLASGNTQYF. DNA for the CDR3: TGTGCCAGCAGATTGGCATCCGGAAATACGCAGTATTTT.

This chain links TRBV10-3 with TRBJ2-1; no definite D call. This CDR3 region has 16 residues. Germline-derived CDR1 and CDR2 are ENHRY and SYGVKD. V was pared by 0 bases and J by 4 bases, with 13 bases between. CDR3 amino acids: CAISESVLNFYNEQFF. CDR3 DNA: TGTGCCATCAGTGAGTCGGTTTTAAACTTTTACAATGAGCAGTTCTTC.

This clonotype showed up just a few times. V gene TRBV7-7 combines with J gene TRBJ2-7, with 7 positions matching TRBD2. This CDR3 spans 15 amino acids. Losses at the gene ends were 1 base for V and 6 bases for J; bases not matched to a gene: 9. Germline CDR1 and CDR2: SSHAT and FNYEAQ (reference sequence). Here the CDR3 reads CASSLVYGGEAEQYF. DNA for the CDR3: TGTGCCAGCAGCTTAGTGTATGGGGGGGAGGCCGAGCAGTACTTC.

This clonotype has a handful of counts. The V gene is TRBV15, the J gene TRBJ2-7, with a possible D match to TRBD2 (5 bases). The CDR3 consists of 16 residues. Germline CDR1 reads LNHNV; CDR2 reads YYDKDF (reference sequence). Trimming shortened V by 5 bases and J by 3 bases, and 20 bases separated the two germline ends. The DNA for the CDR3 is TGTGCCACCAGCCTCCGGGAATCTAGCAGCGGCTACGAGCAGTACTTC. Translating gives CATSLRESSSGYEQYF.

Turning to this clonotype: A much bigger clone sits one base away, suggesting this may be a read error. This chain joins TRBV7-2 and TRBJ1-1, with D possibly TRBD1 on 6 matching bases. The CDR3 loop spans 14 amino acids. Trimming removed 4 bases at V and 1 base at J, with 10 bases between. Germline values: CDR1 SGHTA, CDR2 FQGNSA. CDR3 loop: CASSSRQANTEAFF. CDR3 DNA sequence: TGTGCCAGCAGCTCCCGACAGGCGAACACTGAAGCTTTCTTT. The complete variable domain, with remaining parts taken from reference TRBV7-2 and TRBJ1-1, reads GAGVSQSPSNKVTEKGKDVELRCDPISGHTALYWYRQSLGQGLEFLIYFQGNSAPDKSGLPSDRFSAERTGGSVSTLTIQRTQQEDSAVYLCASSSRQANTEAFFGQGTRLTVV.

This clonotype was picked up one time. The rearrangement uses TRBV27 and TRBJ2-3; maybe TRBD2 (5 bases). CDR3 length equals 14 residues. Per the germline V gene, CDR1 is MNHEY and CDR2 is SMNVEV (reference sequence). Trimming left V 5 bases short and J 2 bases short, with 11 bases between. This CDR3 is CASSATRPTDTQYF. In nucleotides, the CDR3 is TGTGCCAGCAGTGCAACTAGACCCACAGATACGCAGTATTTT.

This clonotype was counted between two and nine times. The chain uses TRBV20-1 and TRBJ2-7; D possibly matches TRBD1 or TRBD2 (5 bases each). Per the germline V gene, CDR1 is DFQATT and CDR2 is SNEGSKA (reference sequence). The V end was cut by 3 bases, the J end by 2 bases, with 14 bases between. The CDR3 consists of 14 residues. The CDR3 DNA is TGCAGTGCTAGGACTTTGGGACGTACCTACGAGCAGTACTTC. Protein sequence: CSARTLGRTYEQYF.

The chain couples TRBV9 to TRBJ2-3; D remains ambiguous. The CDR3 has 14 amino acids. Trimming took 0 bases from V and 2 from J, leaving 7 bases between them. Germline CDR1 and CDR2: SGDLS and YYNGEE. Here the CDR3 DNA reads TGTGCCAGCAGCGTAGGGGTAAACACAGATACGCAGTATTTT. Its translation is CASSVGVNTDTQYF.

The rearrangement joins TRBV20-1 to TRBJ2-3; the match to TRBD2 covers 12 bases. The CDR3 is 18 residues long. V lost 2 bases to trimming and J lost 1 base; unmatched junction nucleotides: 10. Germline assignment: CDR1 DFQATT and CDR2 SNEGSKA (reference sequence). The CDR3 spells CSARNLAGGRVGTDTQYF. The DNA of the CDR3 is TGCAGTGCTAGAAACCTAGCGGGGGGGCGCGTTGGCACAGATACGCAGTATTTT.

Only a few counts were recorded for this clonotype. The V call is TRBV27, the J call TRBJ1-2, with 8 bases identical to TRBD1. The junction had 7 bases not matched to a gene; V was cut back by 5 bases and J by 8 bases. This CDR3 has 13 amino acids. Germline V lookup: CDR1 MNHEY, CDR2 SMNVEV (reference sequence). CDR3 sequence (DNA): TGTGCCAGCAGTCCGGACAGGGTTCGAGGCTACACCTTC. The encoded protein is CASSPDRVRGYTF.

Only one count was recorded for this clonotype. The chain recombines TRBV6-1 with TRBJ2-2; no definite D call. The CDR3 has 14 residues. V lost 2 bases, J lost 4 bases, and 8 bases lay in between. Germline CDR1 MNHNS, CDR2 SASEGT. CDR3 coding DNA: TGTGCCAGCAGTGAATCGACCATCACCGGGGAGCTGTTTTTT. Residues: CASSESTITGELFF.

The chain has TRBV7-8 and TRBJ2-3; D uncertain. V gave up 4 bases and J gave up 4 bases, with 6 bases separating them. The CDR3 loop spans 12 amino acids. CDR1 and CDR2 (germline): SGHVS, FQNEAQ. The chain's CDR3 is CASSYHPDTQYF. In nucleotides, the CDR3 is TGTGCCAGCAGCTACCATCCAGATACGCAGTATTTT.

This chain links TRBV3-1 with TRBJ2-7; D remains unclear. Trimming removed 0 bases at V and 0 bases at J, with 9 bases between. Germline-derived CDR1 and CDR2 are LGHDT and YNNKEL (reference sequence). The CDR3 runs to 15 residues. The CDR3 DNA sequence: TGTGCCAGCAGCCAAGAACATGCCAGCTCCTACGAGCAGTACTTC. The encoded protein is CASSQEHASSYEQYF.

This clonotype was detected only a few times. The chain is built from TRBV20-1 and TRBJ1-5; D might be TRBD1 (5 bases). The germline gives CDR1 DFQATT, CDR2 SNEGSKA (reference sequence). V lost 5 bases, J lost 5 bases, and 13 bases lay in between. The CDR3 length is 13 residues. CDR3 coding DNA: TGCAGTGCTTTGGGGGGGGTGGATCAGCCCCAGCATTTT. This codes for CSALGGVDQPQHF.

The chain recombines TRBV5-1 with TRBJ2-7, with a possible D match to TRBD2 (6 bases). The CDR3 extends over 16 amino acids. Germline CDR1 and CDR2: SGHRS and YFSETQ. The germline V and J ends were trimmed by 3 bases and 0 bases, with 16 bases remaining between them. CDR3 DNA sequence: TGCGCCAGCAGCTCACTTCAGGTCGGGGGCTCCTACGAGCAGTACTTC. Translation: CASSSLQVGGSYEQYF.

The chain is built from TRBV24-1 and TRBJ2-2, with D hard to call. CDR3 size: 14 residues. Germline V lookup: CDR1 KGHDR, CDR2 SFDVKD. Deletions cut 5 bases from V and 0 bases from J, with 6 bases between. In DNA, the CDR3 is TGTGCCACCAGTGGGCTAACGAACACCGGGGAGCTGTTTTTT. Translated, it gives CATSGLTNTGELFF.